This T cell receptor beta chain is drawn from a study of blood T cell repertoires in COVID-19. Study-level background: Samples representing acute and convalescent COVID-19 were sourced from the United States, Italy and Spain.

Germline CDR1 reads SGHTA; CDR2 reads FQGNSA. V trimming: 2 bases; J trimming: 7 bases; junction bases outside the gene matches: 11. The length of the CDR3 is 16 residues. In the study's own analysis: Using reference gene primer amplification, nucleated cell counts were estimated. Here immunoSEQ multiplex PCR was the method, and the copy in TCRdb shows in-frame clones only, minus some. D and trimming were read from the DNA, whereas the V and J calls and clone size are those reported in that table. The sample yields about 220,000 clones, 70% to 85% seen once. This clone appeared once. This study enrolled people aged roughly 18 to 100 from about two dozen US geographic areas. Cohort 3 recovery required two negative PCRs, clearance, or symptom resolution.

The chain recombines TRBV7-2 with TRBJ2-7; 10 positions agree with TRBD1. This clonotype was sampled from a man aged 40-55 years who had recovered from COVID-19. Source material: PBMCs or T cells enriched from blood (not recorded which). The CDR3 region is CASSLKDRGWVKEQYF. The CDR3, as DNA: TGTGCCAGCAGCTTAAAGGACAGGGGGTGGGTGAAGGAGCAGTACTTC.